The entry below gives a single T cell receptor beta chain sequence along with its context. Its antigen is currently unknown. Assay used: immunoSEQ multiplex PCR; TCRdb lists only in-frame clones, some missing. The repertoire holds fewer than 25,000 clones, roughly 80% seen once, with under 9% in the top ten. The sample belongs to a study of PD-1 blockade in classical Hodgkin lymphoma. Broader study findings: Exclusion was the outcome for patients who began nivolumab under 1 year after ASCT. Partial responders and progressors had significantly lower baseline TCR diversity.

In every patient, relapse followed autologous stem cell transplantation, while exposure to brentuximab vedotin differed. Patients reached a best response of complete response, partial response or progressive disease. Trimming took off 8 bases at V and 7 bases at J, with 13 bases between the two ends. Germline V lookup: CDR1 MNHNS, CDR2 SASEGT. The CDR3 loop spans 12 amino acids. The TCR comes from a human donor with classical Hodgkin lymphoma. The input for sequencing was peripheral blood mononuclear cells (PBMCs), taken before the second cycle of nivolumab. V gene TRBV6-1 combines with J gene TRBJ2-3, with D perhaps matching TRBD1 or TRBD2 (6 bases each). In DNA form, the CDR3 reads TGTGCCAGCTGGGGGGCGTGGAATACGCAGTATTTT. This encodes CASWGAWNTQYF.